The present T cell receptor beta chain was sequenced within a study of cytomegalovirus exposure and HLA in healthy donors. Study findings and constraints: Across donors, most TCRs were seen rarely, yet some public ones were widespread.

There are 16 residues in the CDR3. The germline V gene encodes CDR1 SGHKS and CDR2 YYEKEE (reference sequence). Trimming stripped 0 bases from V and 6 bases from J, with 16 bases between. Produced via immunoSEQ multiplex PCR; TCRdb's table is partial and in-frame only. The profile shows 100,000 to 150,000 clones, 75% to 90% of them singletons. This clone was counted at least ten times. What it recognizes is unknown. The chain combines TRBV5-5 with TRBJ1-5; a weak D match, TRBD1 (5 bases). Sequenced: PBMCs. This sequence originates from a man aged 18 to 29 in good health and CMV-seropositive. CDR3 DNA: TGTGCCAGCAGCTTGGAGCATGTGGGGCTGGGTCAGCCCCAGCATTTT. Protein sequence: CASSLEHVGLGQPQHF. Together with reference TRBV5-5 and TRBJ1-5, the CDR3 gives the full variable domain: DAGVTQSPTHLIKTRGQQVTLRCSPISGHKSVSWYQQVLGQGPQFIFQYYEKEERGRGNFPDRFSARQFPNYSSELNVNALLLGDSALYLCASSLEHVGLGQPQHFGDGTRLSIL.